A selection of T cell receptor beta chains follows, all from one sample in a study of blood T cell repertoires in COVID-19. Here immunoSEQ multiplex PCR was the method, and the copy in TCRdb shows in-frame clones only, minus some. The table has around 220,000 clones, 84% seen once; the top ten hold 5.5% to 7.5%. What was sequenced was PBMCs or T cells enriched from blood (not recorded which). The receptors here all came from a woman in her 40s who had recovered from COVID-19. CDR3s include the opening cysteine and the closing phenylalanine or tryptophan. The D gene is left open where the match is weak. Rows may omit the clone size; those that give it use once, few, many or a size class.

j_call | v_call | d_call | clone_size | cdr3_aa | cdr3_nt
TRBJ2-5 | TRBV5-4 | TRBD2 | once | CASSGTGLGETQYF | TGTGCCAGCAGCGGCACGGGACTAGGGGAGACCCAGTACTTC
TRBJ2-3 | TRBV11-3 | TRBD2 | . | CASSSRLAKSTDTQYF | TGTGCCAGCAGCTCCCGACTAGCTAAGAGCACAGATACGCAGTATTTT
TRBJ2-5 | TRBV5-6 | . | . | CASSSWTAQETQYF | TGTGCCAGCAGCTCCTGGACAGCCCAAGAGACCCAGTACTTC
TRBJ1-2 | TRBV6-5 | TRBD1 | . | CASSRDREGGYTF | TGTGCCAGCAGTCGGGACAGGGAAGGCGGCTACACCTTC
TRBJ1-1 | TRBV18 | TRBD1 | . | CASSLLLRQGEAFF | TGTGCCAGCTCACTTCTCTTACGACAGGGAGAAGCTTTCTTT
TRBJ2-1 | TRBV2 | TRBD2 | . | CASSEEGLAGEQFF | TGTGCCAGCAGTGAAGAGGGACTAGCGGGTGAGCAGTTCTTC
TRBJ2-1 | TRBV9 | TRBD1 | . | CASSSTGTVYNEQFF | TGTGCCAGCAGCTCTACCGGGACAGTCTACAATGAGCAGTTCTTC
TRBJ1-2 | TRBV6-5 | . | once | CAGRSPGGGYTF | TGTGCCGGCCGCTCCCCCGGGGGTGGCTACACCTTC
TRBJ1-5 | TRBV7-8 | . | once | CASSETRPGGHQPQHF | TGTGCCAGCAGCGAGACCCGGCCCGGGGGGCATCAGCCCCAGCATTTT
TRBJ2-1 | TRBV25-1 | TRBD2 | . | CATRTSALFF | TGTGCCACCCGGACTAGCGCCTTGTTCTTC
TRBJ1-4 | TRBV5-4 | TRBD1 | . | CASSFDRGNEKLFF | TGTGCCAGCAGCTTTGACAGGGGTAATGAAAAACTGTTTTTT
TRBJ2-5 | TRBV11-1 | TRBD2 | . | CASGGTSGRQETQYF | TGTGCCAGCGGAGGGACTAGCGGGAGGCAGGAGACCCAGTACTTC
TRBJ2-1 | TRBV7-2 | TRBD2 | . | CASSRPFGGSANNEQFF | TGTGCCAGCAGCCGTCCCTTTGGCGGGAGTGCAAACAATGAGCAGTTCTTC
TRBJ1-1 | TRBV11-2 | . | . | CASSLRSNTEAFF | TGTGCCAGCAGCTTACGTTCCAACACTGAAGCTTTCTTT
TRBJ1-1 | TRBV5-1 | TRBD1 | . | CASSFDRVGSPFF | TGCGCCAGCAGCTTTGACAGGGTCGGATCGCCTTTCTTT
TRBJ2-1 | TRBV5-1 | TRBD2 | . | CASSPGGLAYKKAYNEQFF | TGCGCCAGCAGCCCGGGAGGACTAGCTTACAAAAAGGCCTACAATGAGCAGTTCTTC
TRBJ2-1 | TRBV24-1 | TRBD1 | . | CATSDSTGTGGREQFF | TGTGCCACCAGTGATTCGACGGGGACAGGGGGCCGTGAGCAGTTCTTC
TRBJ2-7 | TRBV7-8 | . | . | CASSLSQGYEQYF | TGTGCCAGCAGCTTATCACAGGGCTACGAGCAGTACTTC
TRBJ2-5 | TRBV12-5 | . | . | CASATDTQETQYF | TGTGCTAGTGCCACGGACACCCAAGAGACCCAGTACTTC
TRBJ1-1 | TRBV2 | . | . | CASSGQIMNTEAFF | TGTGCCAGCAGCGGACAGATCATGAACACTGAAGCTTTCTTT
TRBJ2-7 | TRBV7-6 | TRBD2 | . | CASSLEGLAGGTTYEQYF | TGTGCCAGCAGCTTAGAAGGACTAGCGGGAGGCACCACCTACGAGCAGTACTTC
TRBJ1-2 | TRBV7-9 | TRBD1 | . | CASSGTDILGLADGYTF | TGTGCCAGCAGCGGGACAGATATTTTGGGTTTGGCCGATGGCTACACCTTC
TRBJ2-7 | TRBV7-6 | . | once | CASSLVTGRVDEQYF | TGTGCCAGCAGCTTAGTTACAGGGCGAGTGGACGAGCAGTACTTC
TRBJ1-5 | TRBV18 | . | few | CASSPNSNSNQPQHF | TGTGCCAGCTCACCAAACTCGAATAGCAATCAGCCCCAGCATTTT
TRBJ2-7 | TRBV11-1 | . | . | CASSLTAEQYF | TGTGCCAGCAGCTTGACAGCCGAGCAGTACTTC
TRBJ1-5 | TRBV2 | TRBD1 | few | CASSEAQQTGSQPQHF | TGTGCCAGCAGTGAAGCGCAGCAGACAGGGAGTCAGCCCCAGCATTTT
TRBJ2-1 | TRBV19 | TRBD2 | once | CASSPLAGGGNEQFF | TGTGCCAGTAGTCCTCTAGCGGGAGGCGGAAATGAGCAGTTCTTC
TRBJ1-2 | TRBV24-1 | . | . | CATSDGTGPSPGYTF | TGTGCCACCAGTGATGGCACAGGGCCCTCTCCCGGCTACACCTTC
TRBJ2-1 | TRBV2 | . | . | CASSPFNEQFF | TGTGCCAGCAGTCCCTTTAATGAGCAGTTCTTC
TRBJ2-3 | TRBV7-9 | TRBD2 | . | CASSPWREWGTDTQYF | TGTGCCAGCAGTCCATGGCGGGAGTGGGGCACAGATACGCAGTATTTT
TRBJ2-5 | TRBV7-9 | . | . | CASSLLRPGISGTQYF | TGTGCCAGCAGCTTGTTGAGGCCCGGGATCTCAGGGACCCAGTACTTC
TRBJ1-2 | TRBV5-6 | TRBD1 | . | CASTPGTGTRAYGYTF | TGTGCCAGCACCCCCGGGACAGGGACTAGGGCTTATGGCTACACCTTC
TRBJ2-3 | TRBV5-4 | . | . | CASSLVGTDTQYF | TGTGCCAGCAGCTTGGTCGGCACAGATACGCAGTATTTT
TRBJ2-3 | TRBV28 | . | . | CASLSEGSVVTQYF | TGTGCCAGCCTCTCGGAGGGATCGGTTGTTACGCAGTATTTT
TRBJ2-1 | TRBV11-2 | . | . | CASSSTSTEQFF | TGTGCCAGCAGCTCGACTAGTACTGAGCAGTTCTTC
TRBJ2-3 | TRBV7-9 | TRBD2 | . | CASSPSGGTDTQYF | TGTGCCAGCAGCCCTAGCGGGGGCACAGATACGCAGTATTTT
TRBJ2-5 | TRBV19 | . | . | CASSIGSATQETQYF | TGTGCCAGTAGTATTGGCAGCGCGACCCAAGAGACCCAGTACTTC
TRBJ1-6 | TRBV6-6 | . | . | CASSAQGKSGSPLHF | TGTGCCAGCAGTGCACAGGGAAAGAGTGGTTCACCCCTCCACTTT
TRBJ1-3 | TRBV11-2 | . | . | CASSLPGNTIYF | TGTGCCAGCAGCTTACCAGGAAACACCATATATTTT
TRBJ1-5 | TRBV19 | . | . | CASSIGLGGAGNQPQHF | TGTGCCAGTAGTATTGGGTTGGGAGGGGCAGGGAATCAGCCCCAGCATTTT
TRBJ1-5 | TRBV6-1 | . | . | CASSEAWGDSNQPQHF | TGTGCCAGCAGTGAAGCATGGGGGGATAGCAATCAGCCCCAGCATTTT
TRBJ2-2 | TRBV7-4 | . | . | CASSLVRRRRTNTGELFF | TGTGCCAGCAGCTTAGTCCGGCGGAGGCGCACGAACACCGGGGAGCTGTTTTTT
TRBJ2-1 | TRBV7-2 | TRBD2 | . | CASSSGSGRGGNEQFF | TGTGCCAGCAGCTCGGGTAGCGGGAGGGGGGGCAATGAGCAGTTCTTC
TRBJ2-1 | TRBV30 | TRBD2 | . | CAWSVLAGGGNEQFF | TGTGCCTGGAGTGTATTAGCGGGAGGCGGAAATGAGCAGTTCTTC
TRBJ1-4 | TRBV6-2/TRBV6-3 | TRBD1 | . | CASSSTGGPNEKLFF | TGTGCCAGCAGTTCGACAGGGGGCCCGAATGAAAAACTGTTTTTT
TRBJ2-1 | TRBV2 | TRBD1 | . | CASSELDRYNEQFF | TGTGCCAGCAGTGAATTGGACAGGTACAATGAGCAGTTCTTC
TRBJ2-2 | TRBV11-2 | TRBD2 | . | CASSLRLAGDTGELFF | TGTGCCAGCAGCCTAAGACTAGCGGGGGACACCGGGGAGCTGTTTTTT
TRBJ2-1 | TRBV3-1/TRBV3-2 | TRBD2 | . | CASSQSGLAPYNEQFF | TGTGCCAGCAGCCAATCGGGACTAGCCCCCTACAATGAGCAGTTCTTC
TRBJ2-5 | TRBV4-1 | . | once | CASSQVLLQETQYF | TGCGCCAGCAGCCAAGTTCTTTTACAAGAGACCCAGTACTTC
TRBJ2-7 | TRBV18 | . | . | CASSPTGYEQYF | TGTGCCAGCTCACCCACGGGATACGAGCAGTACTTC